The 27 T cell receptor beta chains below were found in one sample sequenced in a study of cytomegalovirus exposure and HLA in healthy donors. Both 60 Vbeta primers and 13 Jbeta primers went into the PCR. Clones were read by immunoSEQ multiplex PCR, and TCRdb kept only the in-frame ones, dropping some. This table has 150,000 to 200,000 clones, 77% appearing once. Sequenced material: PBMCs. Receptors originate from a woman under 40 in good health and CMV-seropositive.

This clone was seen a few times. The chain carries TRBV7-6 and TRBJ2-2; 7 bases line up with TRBD2. Germline loops: CDR1 SGHVS, CDR2 FNYEAQ. V was clipped by 3 bases and J by 7 bases; unmatched bases: 20. The CDR3 totals 19 residues. CDR3 residues: CASSLDPGLDRRWNGELFF. The CDR3 DNA reads TGTGCCAGCAGCTTGGACCCCGGACTAGATCGGAGATGGAACGGGGAGCTGTTTTTT.

The chain recombines TRBV7-8 with TRBJ2-7, with 8 bases fitting TRBD2. Germline V gene lookup returns CDR1 SGHVS and CDR2 FQNEAQ. There are 14 residues in the CDR3. With 7 bases clipped from V and 0 bases from J, the junction kept 5 bases outside the gene matches. The CDR3 loop reads CASISGVSSYEQYF. As DNA, the CDR3 is TGTGCCAGCATTAGCGGGGTAAGCTCCTACGAGCAGTACTTC.

The chain joins TRBV7-8 to TRBJ2-5, with D unresolved. The CDR3 sequence is 14 residues long. With 2 bases removed from V and 2 bases from J, the gap between germline ends came to 9 bases. Germline loops: CDR1 SGHVS, CDR2 FQNEAQ. CDR3 region: CASSLIVGQETQYF. CDR3 nucleotides: TGTGCCAGCAGCTTAATCGTCGGTCAAGAGACCCAGTACTTC. Drawing the rest from reference TRBV7-8 and TRBJ2-5, the complete variable domain is GAGVSQSPRYKVAKRGQDVALRCDPISGHVSLFWYQQALGQGPEFLTYFQNEAQLDKSGLPSDRFFAERPEGSVSTLKIQRTQQEDSAVYLCASSLIVGQETQYFGPGTRLLVL.

The chain links TRBV6-5 to TRBJ1-1; maybe TRBD1 (5 bases). V was trimmed by 2 bases and J by 3 bases, leaving 7 bases between them. Looked up from germline, CDR1 is MNHEY and CDR2 is SVGAGI. The CDR3 spans 13 residues. CDR3 in DNA: TGTGCCAGCAGTTACACCAGGGACACTGAAGCTTTCTTT. Translating it yields CASSYTRDTEAFF.

This clone came up a few times. The chain links TRBV10-3 to TRBJ2-3; D is possibly TRBD1 (6 bases). The CDR3 totals 17 residues. Germline V gene sequence: CDR1 ENHRY, CDR2 SYGVKD. The V and J ends lost 0 bases and 0 bases respectively, with 13 bases between them. CDR3 sequence (DNA): TGTGCCATCAGTGAGTCCTCAGGGGTCGGGAGCACAGATACGCAGTATTTT. Encoded protein: CAISESSGVGSTDTQYF.

The gene calls are TRBV25-1 and TRBJ2-7; a possible D gene is TRBD1 (6 bases). The CDR3 loop spans 14 amino acids. Germline V gene lookup returns CDR1 MGHDK and CDR2 SYGVNS. Trimming removed 3 bases at V and 9 bases at J, with 18 bases between. The CDR3 DNA reads TGTGCCAGCAGTGAGACAGGAGCCTACGAGCGGCAGTACTTC. It encodes CASSETGAYERQYF.

This chain links TRBV15 with TRBJ2-2, with D hard to call. This CDR3 region has 16 residues. Germline V gene sequence: CDR1 LNHNV, CDR2 YYDKDF (reference sequence). Trimming shortened V by 1 base and J by 4 bases, and 13 bases separated the two germline ends. The CDR3 nucleotides read TGTGCCACCAGCAGAGCGGCACAGTCCTCCACCGGGGAGCTGTTTTTT. This encodes CATSRAAQSSTGELFF.

This chain uses TRBV6-1 with TRBJ1-2; TRBD1 aligns across 7 bases. CDR1 is MNHNS, CDR2 SASEGT, per germline. Trimming took 5 bases from V and 4 from J; bases not matched to a gene: 4. The CDR3 sequence is 13 residues long. In DNA, the CDR3 is TGTGCCAGCAGTATGACAGGGATCTATGGCTACACCTTC. It is translated as CASSMTGIYGYTF.

This clone occurred a few times. This chain links TRBV29-1 with TRBJ2-2; no firm D call. V dropped 5 bases and J dropped 0 bases, with 7 bases sitting between them. CDR1 and CDR2 from the germline V gene are SQVTM and ANQGSEA. This CDR3 is 13 amino acids long. The CDR3 sequence is CSVFRTNTGELFF. The DNA for the CDR3 is TGCAGCGTTTTCAGGACGAACACCGGGGAGCTGTTTTTT.

The chain combines TRBV19 with TRBJ1-1, with D possibly TRBD1 on 5 matching bases. V was pared by 6 bases and J by 2 bases, with 13 bases between. CDR3 length: 14 residues. Germline CDR1 and CDR2: LNHDA and SQIVND (reference sequence). CDR3 bases: TGTGCCAGTAGCTCTCAGGGATCAAACACTGAAGCTTTCTTT. It translates to CASSSQGSNTEAFF.

V gene TRBV19 combines with J gene TRBJ2-7; TRBD1 is a possible D gene (6 bases). The germline CDR1 and CDR2 sequences are LNHDA and SQIVND (reference sequence). CDR3 length: 14 residues. The V and J ends lost 2 bases and 2 bases respectively, with 10 bases between them. The CDR3 DNA follows: TGTGCCAGTAGTATACCGGGACACACCTACGAGCAGTACTTC. It translates to CASSIPGHTYEQYF.

This sequence joins TRBV6-5 and TRBJ1-2; a possible D gene is TRBD1 (5 bases). Trimming left V 0 bases short and J 4 bases short, with 9 bases between. This CDR3 contains 14 residues. Germline lookup yields CDR1 MNHEY and CDR2 SVGAGI. The CDR3 coding sequence is TGTGCCAGCAGTTACTCGGCCCAGGGCTATGGCTACACCTTC. Encoded protein: CASSYSAQGYGYTF.

This clone was seen a handful of times. The V gene is TRBV25-1, the J gene TRBJ2-7; TRBD2 agrees at 8 bases. The CDR3 loop spans 14 amino acids. Germline V gives CDR1 MGHDK, CDR2 SYGVNS. With 5 bases clipped from V and 0 bases from J, the junction kept 3 bases outside the gene matches. As DNA, the CDR3 is TGTGCCAGCAGTCGGACTAGCACCTCCTACGAGCAGTACTTC. It codes for CASSRTSTSYEQYF.

The genes are TRBV7-2 and TRBJ2-7, with D perhaps matching TRBD2 (5 bases). The CDR3 length is 13 residues. The V end lost 3 bases, the J end lost 2 bases, and 8 bases lay between the germline ends. Germline-derived CDR1 and CDR2 are SGHTA and FQGNSA. The CDR3 loop is CASSFVGAYEQYF. In DNA, the CDR3 is TGTGCCAGCAGCTTTGTGGGAGCCTACGAGCAGTACTTC.

V usage is TRBV5-8 and J usage is TRBJ1-5, with 7 bases matching TRBD1. Germline V gives CDR1 SGHTS, CDR2 YDEGEE. This CDR3 is 13 amino acids long. The ends lost 4 bases at V and 5 bases at J; junction bases unmatched: 3. This CDR3 reads CASSGTGDQPQHF. In nucleotides, the CDR3 is TGTGCCAGCAGCGGAACAGGGGATCAGCCCCAGCATTTT.

This rearrangement joins TRBV19 to TRBJ1-2, with 8 positions matching TRBD1. The CDR3 extends over 13 amino acids. Unmatched junction bases numbered 2, after V lost 1 base and J lost 7 bases. Germline V gene lookup returns CDR1 LNHDA and CDR2 SQIVND (reference sequence). This chain's CDR3 is CASSIGTGSGYTF. As DNA, the CDR3 is TGTGCCAGTAGTATAGGGACAGGGAGTGGCTACACCTTC.

This chain joins TRBV28 and TRBJ2-5; 8 nucleotides agree with TRBD2. This CDR3 is built from 14 residues. Germline assignment: CDR1 MDHEN and CDR2 SYDVKM. The junction had 7 bases not matched to a gene; V was cut back by 4 bases and J by 6 bases. The chain's CDR3 is CASSSGGGEQTQYF. The CDR3 nucleotides are TGTGCCAGCAGTTCCGGGGGGGGTGAACAGACCCAGTACTTC.

The gene calls are TRBV30 and TRBJ2-1, with a possible D match to TRBD1 (5 bases). This CDR3 is built from 13 residues. The V gene's germline CDR1 is GTSNPN and CDR2 SVGIG (reference sequence). Trimming stripped 0 bases from V and 7 bases from J, with 10 bases between. CDR3: CAWSVQELNEQFF. CDR3 bases: TGTGCCTGGAGTGTACAGGAGTTAAATGAGCAGTTCTTC.

This rearrangement joins TRBV15 to TRBJ1-5, with D maybe TRBD1 (6 bases). V was pared by 3 bases and J by 6 bases, with 12 bases between. There are 14 residues in the CDR3. Looked up from germline, CDR1 is LNHNV and CDR2 is YYDKDF (reference sequence). The CDR3 nucleotides read TGTGCCACCAGCAGGACTGACAGGTTTCAGCCCCAGCATTTT. It codes for CATSRTDRFQPQHF.

The chain uses TRBV29-1 and TRBJ1-2, with 8 bases matching TRBD1. Trimming took 0 bases from V and 6 from J; bases not matched to a gene: 9. This CDR3 comprises 15 residues. Germline values: CDR1 SQVTM, CDR2 ANQGSEA. The CDR3 DNA is TGCAGCGTTGAAGATGATGACAGGGGAAAGGATGGCTACACCTTC. Translating gives CSVEDDDRGKDGYTF.

The chain has TRBV6-5 and TRBJ1-3; 7 bases fit TRBD1. This CDR3 is built from 13 residues. Looked up from germline, CDR1 is MNHEY and CDR2 is SVGAGI. Germline trimming cut 6 bases from V and 7 bases from J; bases unmatched to any gene: 6. The CDR3 DNA follows: TGTGCCAGCAGACCTCAGGGGGTGAACACCATATATTTT. It yields the protein CASRPQGVNTIYF.

This clone was counted between two and nine times. J is TRBJ2-4 and V is TRBV19; TRBD2 is a possible D gene (5 bases). Germline loops: CDR1 LNHDA, CDR2 SQIVND (reference sequence). Trimming cost V 4 bases and J 0 bases, with 7 bases left between them. The CDR3 contains 14 residues. This CDR3 is CASSTRGAKNIQYF. The CDR3 region has the DNA TGTGCCAGTAGTACACGGGGAGCCAAAAACATTCAGTACTTC.

V gene TRBV10-3 combines with J gene TRBJ1-1; TRBD1 matches at 7 bases. The CDR3 totals 15 residues. After removal of 7 bases from V and 1 base from J, the junction contained 9 bases not matched to a gene. Germline V lookup: CDR1 ENHRY, CDR2 SYGVKD. CDR3 DNA: TGTGCCATCACCTTGACAGGGTTCGGGAACACTGAAGCTTTCTTT. This gives the protein CAITLTGFGNTEAFF.

This clone has only a few counts. The gene calls are TRBV7-8 and TRBJ1-4; D not certain. From germline, CDR1 is SGHVS and CDR2 FQNEAQ. V was clipped by 1 base and J by 4 bases, with 10 bases between them. CDR3 length: 15 amino acids. DNA of the CDR3: TGTGCCAGCAGCTTAGACGGTAGATATAATGAAAAACTGTTTTTT. It translates to CASSLDGRYNEKLFF.

This chain joins TRBV6-5 and TRBJ1-2, with D unresolved. The CDR3 runs 14 residues. CDR1 MNHEY and CDR2 SVGAGI come from the germline V gene. Trimming left V 7 bases short and J 8 bases short, with 20 bases between. The CDR3 DNA follows: TGTGCCAGCACCCTCGGTCCCGGAGGGAGGGGCTACACCTTC. It specifies CASTLGPGGRGYTF.

This chain links TRBV11-3 with TRBJ2-3; TRBD1 is a possible D gene (5 bases). Germline V gene sequence: CDR1 SGHNT, CDR2 YENEEA. The CDR3 totals 15 residues. V was pared by 3 bases and J by 5 bases, with 15 bases between. CDR3 in amino acids: CASSLGQGALDTQYF. The CDR3 DNA reads as TGTGCCAGCAGCTTGGGGCAGGGCGCATTAGATACGCAGTATTTT. Using reference TRBV11-3 and TRBJ2-3 for the parts outside the CDR3, the full variable domain is EAGVVQSPRYKIIEKKQPVAFWCNPISGHNTLYWYLQNLGQGPELLIRYENEEAVDDSQLPKDRFSAERLKGVDSTLKIQPAELGDSAVYLCASSLGQGALDTQYFGPGTRLTVL.

This chain joins TRBV5-5 and TRBJ2-7; no definite D call. The germline V and J ends were trimmed by 3 bases and 2 bases, with 3 bases remaining between them. The CDR3 is 11 residues long. Germline lookup yields CDR1 SGHKS and CDR2 YYEKEE (reference sequence). The chain's CDR3 is CASSYTYEQYF. The CDR3, as DNA: TGTGCCAGCAGCTACACCTACGAGCAGTACTTC.